The TCR beta chain described here comes from a study of T cell responses to AZD1222 COVID-19 vaccine. As concerns this clone: Its antigen is not identified.

Second-dose intervals of approximately 4 or approximately 12 weeks were pooled. V gave up 9 bases and J gave up 8 bases; unmatched junction bases: 13. CDR3 length equals 14 residues. Germline CDR1 and CDR2: MNHEY and SVGAGI. Profiling relied on immunoSEQ multiplex PCR, and the TCRdb table lists in-frame clones only, not all of them. The sample gives about 120,000 clones, about 93% of which show up once; about 5% is in the top ten. Study-wide results and limits: Regions 160-218 and 743-854 dominated among vaccine-associated CD4 TCRs spanning spike. In all cases, repertoires were sampled only after the peak T cell response. Targeting of unmutated variant regions was reportedly seen in nearly half of spike-specific TCRs.

Sequencing was performed on peripheral blood, taken 28 days after the second AZD1222 dose. The chain recombines TRBV6-5 with TRBJ2-3, with 8 bases aligning to TRBD2. This TCR was recovered from an adult who received the AZD1222 COVID-19 vaccine. In DNA form, the CDR3 reads TGTGCCAGTCATAGCGGTCTGGCGGGGGGTACGCAGTATTTT. Protein: CASHSGLAGGTQYF.